The 19 T cell receptor beta chains given below trace back to one sample, sequenced in a study of T cell clonality in common variable immunodeficiency. The table came from immunoSEQ multiplex PCR; TCRdb's copy has only in-frame clones and leaves some out. The data show roughly 50,000 clones, none appearing only once, with 3% to 3.5% held by the ten largest. Material: peripheral blood mononuclear cells. The receptors were sampled from a person aged 18 to 70 in good health.

In this sample, this clone turned up many times. The read gets to within 3 residues of the CDR3 end, and the germline J gene fills in the rest. This chain joins TRBV5-1 and TRBJ2-1, with TRBD1 matching over 8 bases. Germline CDR1 reads SGHRS; CDR2 reads YFSETQ. Germline trimming cut 4 bases from V and 8 bases from J; bases unmatched to any gene: 5. CDR3 length equals 13 residues. The CDR3: CASSKQGDYEQFF. The covered CDR3 bases are TGCGCCAGCAGCAAACAGGGGGACTATGAG.

This clone was recorded at least ten times. The CDR3 DNA, read in part, is TGTGCCAGCAGCTTAACCACCTACGAG. Translated: CASSLTTYE. The entire CDR3 sequence reads CASSLTTYEQYF. J is TRBJ2-7 and V is TRBV7-3; D unresolved. The read ends 3 residues shy of where the CDR3 ends; the end is completed using the germline J gene. This CDR3 contains 12 residues. From germline, CDR1 is SGHTA and CDR2 FQGTGA. V lost 0 bases and J lost 2, with 2 bases in between.

This clone was picked up many times. The sequenced fragment ends 3 residues before the CDR3 boundary, so the rest is inferred from the germline J gene. The genes are TRBV23-1 and TRBJ2-1; maybe TRBD1 (5 bases). Being an ORF, TRBV23-1 has a function that is uncertain. The ends were cut back, 1 base at V and 6 bases at J, with 10 bases in the middle. The CDR3 totals 14 residues. The DNA read from the CDR3 is TGCGCCAGCAGTCAATTGAAGGGGTGCAATGAG. Its protein is CASSQLKGCNE. The CDR3 in its entirety is CASSQLKGCNEQFF.

This clone came up many times. The CDR3 loop is CASSFQGNEQYF. CDR3 DNA (partial): TGCGCCAGCAGCTTCCAGGGAAACGAG. V gene TRBV5-1 combines with J gene TRBJ2-7, with D possibly TRBD1 on 5 matching bases. With the read ending 3 residues before the CDR3 end, the germline J gene is used to fill in that end. Between the trimmed V and J ends, which lost 2 bases and 5 bases, there was a span of 8 bases. The CDR3 has 12 residues. From germline, CDR1 is SGHRS and CDR2 YFSETQ.

This clone was seen a few times. From the germline J gene comes the end of the CDR3, since the read stops 3 residues before it. The genes are TRBV19 and TRBJ1-1; 9 bases align to TRBD1. The germline gives CDR1 LNHDA, CDR2 SQIVND (reference sequence). This CDR3 comprises 13 residues. The CDR3 sequence is CASSRGQGNIAFF. CDR3 bases read: TGTGCCAGTAGTAGGGGACAGGGAAACATT.

This clone occurred a few times. The read ends 3 residues shy of where the CDR3 ends; the end is completed using the germline J gene. The chain is built from TRBV5-1 and TRBJ2-7; 8 nucleotides line up with TRBD1. Per the germline V gene, CDR1 is SGHRS and CDR2 is YFSETQ. The CDR3 is 15 residues long. Trimming removed 0 bases from V and 0 bases from J; junction bases left unmatched: 2. The CDR3 protein is CASSLGQGISYEQYF. The covered CDR3 bases are TGCGCCAGCAGCTTGGGACAGGGGATCTCCTACGAG.

This clone has a count of ten or more. Read coverage stops 3 residues before the CDR3 terminus; the germline J gene supplies the remainder. The chain has TRBV7-2 and TRBJ2-7; D not certain. V was cut by 0 bases and J by 0 bases, with 6 bases left in between. The germline CDR1 and CDR2 sequences are SGHTA and FQGNSA. This CDR3 has 14 residues. CDR3 DNA, as far as it was read: TGTGCCAGCAGCTTAGCGCGGTACTCCTACGAG. Encoded protein: CASSLARYSYE. The whole CDR3 is CASSLARYSYEQYF.

Many counts were recorded for this clone. The read halts 3 residues ahead of the CDR3 end, with the missing end drawn from the germline J gene. The rearrangement uses TRBV30 and TRBJ2-7; 8 bases line up with TRBD2. Germline V gene lookup returns CDR1 GTSNPN and CDR2 SVGIG (reference sequence). This CDR3 comprises 15 residues. The junction had 6 bases not matched to a gene; V was cut back by 0 bases and J by 2 bases. The sequenced part of the CDR3 DNA is TGTGCCTGGAGTGTACGGCGGGAGGACCCCTACGAG. Protein: CAWSVRREDPYE. The full-length CDR3 reads as CAWSVRREDPYEQYF.

This clone was observed many times. The read gets to within 3 residues of the CDR3 end, and the germline J gene fills in the rest. The rearrangement joins TRBV20-1 to TRBJ1-5; D may be TRBD1 (6 bases). The CDR3 covers 14 residues. Trimming pared 3 bases from V and 3 bases from J, leaving 12 bases between. Germline V gene sequence: CDR1 DFQATT, CDR2 SNEGSKA (reference sequence). The chain's CDR3 is CSASSGTNNQPQHF. The part of the CDR3 DNA that was read is TGCAGTGCTAGCTCCGGGACAAACAATCAGCCC.

This clone has ten or more counts. The missing CDR3 end, 3 residues past where the read stops, is filled in from the germline J gene. This rearrangement joins TRBV20-1 to TRBJ2-3, with 16 bases fitting TRBD2. The V and J ends lost 5 bases and 5 bases, in that order; junction bases with no gene match: 7. This CDR3 region has 16 residues. Germline CDR1 reads DFQATT; CDR2 reads SNEGSKA (reference sequence). The covered CDR3 bases are TGCAGTGCTCTACCGGGACTAGCGGGAGGGCAAGATACG. Amino acid sequence: CSALPGLAGGQDT. The full CDR3 sequence reads CSALPGLAGGQDTQYF.

This clone has ten or more counts. The read halts 3 residues ahead of the CDR3 end, with the missing end drawn from the germline J gene. The chain recombines TRBV2 with TRBJ1-2; TRBD1 matches 7 bases. Germline CDR1 is SNHLY and CDR2 is FYNNEI. V trimming: 4 bases; J trimming: 4 bases; junction bases outside the gene matches: 3. The CDR3 loop spans 13 amino acids. CDR3: CASSGQGSYGYTF. The DNA read from the CDR3 is TGTGCCAGCAGTGGACAGGGCTCCTATGGC.

This clone was recorded at least ten times. The read finishes 3 residues shy of the CDR3 end, and the germline J gene is used to complete it. The chain is built from TRBV5-1 and TRBJ1-2; D perhaps matches TRBD1 (5 bases). CDR3 length equals 16 residues. The V end was cut by 0 bases, the J end by 0 bases, with 12 bases between. Germline CDR1 SGHRS, CDR2 YFSETQ. The CDR3 bases that were read are TGCGCCAGCAGCTTGGGACAGTTCAATTCTAACTATGGC. As protein: CASSLGQFNSNYG. The full CDR3 is CASSLGQFNSNYGYTF.

This clone has a handful of counts. Incomplete CDR3 DNA: TGTGCCAGCAGCCGACGCGGGGGCACTGAA. This codes for CASSRRGGTE. The full CDR3 protein is CASSRRGGTEAFF. J is TRBJ1-1 and V is TRBV11-3; TRBD1 is a possible D gene (5 bases). The read finishes 3 residues shy of the CDR3 end, and the germline J gene is used to complete it. Germline V gene data show CDR1 as SGHNT and CDR2 as YENEEA. CDR3 length equals 13 residues. Trimming left V 5 bases short and J 4 bases short, with 11 bases between.

This clone showed up many times. Coverage ceases 3 residues before the CDR3 finishes, and the germline J gene fills in the end. The V gene is TRBV20-1, the J gene TRBJ2-4; 7 bases map to TRBD1. The germline V gene has CDR1 DFQATT and CDR2 SNEGSKA (reference sequence). Germline trimming cut 3 bases from V and 4 bases from J; bases unmatched to any gene: 6. This CDR3 is 14 amino acids long. This CDR3 is CSASPTGVKNIQYF. The DNA read from the CDR3 is TGCAGTGCTAGCCCCACAGGGGTAAAAAACATT.

This clone was detected ten times or more. From the germline J gene comes the end of the CDR3, since the read stops 3 residues before it. This chain links TRBV7-9 with TRBJ2-1, with unresolved D. There are 12 residues in the CDR3. V lost 5 bases to trimming and J lost 6 bases, with 8 bases between them. Germline V gene sequence: CDR1 SEHNR, CDR2 FQNEAQ (reference sequence). This chain's CDR3 is CASSPEGNEQFF. The sequenced CDR3 bases are TGTGCCAGCAGCCCCGAAGGCAATGAG.

This clone occurred a few times. With the read ending 3 residues before the CDR3 end, the germline J gene is used to fill in that end. The rearrangement uses TRBV18 and TRBJ1-5, with TRBD1 as a possible D gene (6 bases). The length of the CDR3 is 16 residues. V dropped 1 base and J dropped 0 bases, with 10 bases sitting between them. Germline V gives CDR1 KGHSH, CDR2 LQKENI. The CDR3 here is CASSPRGGSSNQPQHF. The sequenced CDR3 bases are TGTGCCAGCTCACCACGCGGGGGCAGTAGCAATCAGCCC.

Points on this clone: The read is 3 residues too short to cover the CDR3 end, so that end is filled in from the germline J gene. V is TRBV18 and J is TRBJ1-4, with D possibly TRBD1 on 6 matching bases. The V gene lost 5 bases and the J gene lost 5 bases, with 18 bases spanning the gap. This CDR3 region has 16 residues. Germline-derived CDR1 and CDR2 are KGHSH and LQKENI. CDR3 amino acids: CASSYESRDKNEKLFF. The sequenced part of the CDR3 DNA is TGTGCCAGCTCATACGAATCCCGGGACAAAAATGAAAAA.

This clone was observed many times. The read finishes 3 residues shy of the CDR3 end, and the germline J gene is used to complete it. The genes are TRBV19 and TRBJ2-1, with a weak D call TRBD1 (6 bases). Germline V gene data show CDR1 as LNHDA and CDR2 as SQIVND (reference sequence). Between the trimmed V and J ends, which lost 3 bases and 5 bases, there was a span of 8 bases. The CDR3 extends over 13 amino acids. The covered CDR3 bases are TGTGCCAGTAGTATCGGGACACACAATGAG. Translating gives CASSIGTHNE. The whole CDR3 reads CASSIGTHNEQFF.

This clone was picked up many times. The sequenced fragment ends 3 residues before the CDR3 boundary, so the rest is inferred from the germline J gene. This chain joins TRBV4-2 and TRBJ2-1; 7 bases fit TRBD2. V lost 0 bases to trimming and J lost 8 bases; unmatched junction nucleotides: 10. Germline-derived CDR1 and CDR2 are LGHNA and YNFKEQ. This CDR3 region has 16 residues. CDR3 bases read: TGTGCCAGCAGCCAAGATCGCGCTAGCGGAGGGGATGAG. The encoded protein is CASSQDRASGGDE. The complete CDR3 sequence is CASSQDRASGGDEQFF.